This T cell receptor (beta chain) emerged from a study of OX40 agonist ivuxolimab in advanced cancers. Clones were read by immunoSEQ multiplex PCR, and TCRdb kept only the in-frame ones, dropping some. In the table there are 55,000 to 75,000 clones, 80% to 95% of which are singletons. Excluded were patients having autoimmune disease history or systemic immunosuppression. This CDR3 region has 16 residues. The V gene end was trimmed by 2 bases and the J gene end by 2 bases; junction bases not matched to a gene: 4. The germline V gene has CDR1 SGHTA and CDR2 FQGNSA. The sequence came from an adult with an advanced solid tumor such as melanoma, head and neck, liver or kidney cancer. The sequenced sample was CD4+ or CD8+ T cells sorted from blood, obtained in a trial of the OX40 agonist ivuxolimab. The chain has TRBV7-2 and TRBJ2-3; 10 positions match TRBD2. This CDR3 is CASSLWLAGATDTQYF. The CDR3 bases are TGTGCCAGCAGCTTATGGCTAGCGGGGGCCACAGATACGCAGTATTTT.